The subject of this entry is one T cell receptor beta chain. This sample stems from a study of blood T cell repertoires in COVID-19. The CDR3 spans 12 residues. Germline lookup yields CDR1 SGHRS and CDR2 YFSETQ. V dropped 8 bases and J dropped 6; count of bases not matched to a gene: 1. This table comes from immunoSEQ multiplex PCR, and its TCRdb copy is limited to in-frame clones, with some not included. The sample contains around 190,000 clones, roughly 86% of which appear only once. Source material: PBMCs or T cells enriched from blood (not recorded which). The chain is built from TRBV5-1 and TRBJ1-4, with 10 bases aligning to TRBD1. The sequence was collected from a man between 18 and 29 years old with acute COVID-19. The CDR3 DNA reads as TGCGCCAGTGGACAGGGGGATGAAAAACTGTTTTTT. It yields the protein CASGQGDEKLFF.